This TCR beta chain was recovered during a study of blood T cell repertoires in COVID-19. This clone came up a few times. Per the germline V gene, CDR1 is LGHNA and CDR2 is YNFKEQ. This CDR3 is built from 14 residues. V shed 3 bases and J 4 bases; nucleotides not matched to a gene: 4. The authors' processing: The authors estimated nucleated cell counts from reference gene primer amplification. Produced via immunoSEQ multiplex PCR; TCRdb's table is partial and in-frame only. V and J calls plus clone size are reproduced from that table; the DNA served to infer D and trimming. Found here are a few hundred thousand clones, more than 85% of them singletons; the top ten hold 8.3%. Across 20 to 25 US areas, participants ranged in age from 18 to 89 years.

The chain combines TRBV4-2 with TRBJ2-7; 9 positions match TRBD1. The specimen sequenced was PBMCs or T cells enriched from blood (not recorded which). The receptor comes from a woman in her fifties or sixties who had recovered from COVID-19. CDR3 sequence: CASSQLGQGYEQYF. Written as DNA, the CDR3 is TGTGCCAGCAGCCAGCTTGGACAGGGGTACGAGCAGTACTTC.